The clone carrying this TCR beta chain was recorded once. Its antigen is currently unknown. The PCR made use of 60 Vbeta and 13 Jbeta primers. Only in-frame clones appear in the TCRdb table, and some are missing; sequencing was by immunoSEQ multiplex PCR. The sample lists around 100,000 clones, about 81% seen once, with about 10% in the top ten. The data were taken from a study of cytomegalovirus exposure and HLA in healthy donors. At the level of the study: For the approximately 360 genotyped donors, over 80% fell within the Caucasian-associated ancestry cluster. Broader study findings: Several of the most significant clusters appeared linked to common viral pathogens, based on a later analysis. It was approximately 150 TCR beta chains that were listed as cytomegalovirus-associated.

This clonotype was sampled from a man aged 45-65 years in good health and CMV-seronegative. Sequencing used PBMCs.

The CDR3 region is CATRRGQNQPQHF. The CDR3, as DNA: TGTGCCACCAGAAGGGGGCAGAATCAGCCCCAGCATTTT. The chain uses TRBV15 and TRBJ1-5, with TRBD1 identical over 7 bases. CDR3 length equals 13 residues. Per the germline V gene, CDR1 is LNHNV and CDR2 is YYDKDF (reference sequence). Trimming at V came to 6 bases and at J to 4 bases, leaving 3 bases not matched to a gene.